The clone carrying this T cell receptor (beta chain) was seen a handful of times. Its antigen is unknown. TCRdb itself ran the 5' RACE reads through MiXCR, one entry per CDR3 protein. In the table there are around 500,000 distinct CDR3 sequences, less than 25% of which are singletons. The data originate from a study of T cells after yellow fever vaccination. Study-wide results and limits: Reappearance after the booster was seen for most primary-vaccination clones, at 95% to 97% CD4 and less than 90% CD8. Weaker in magnitude, the secondary response showed a faster peak on day 5 versus 15.

The CDR3 runs 15 residues. Trimming removed 1 base from V and 0 bases from J, with 10 bases in between. The germline CDR1 and CDR2 sequences are DFQATT and SNEGSKA (reference sequence). This TCR derives from a man aged 18 to 29 who received the YFV17D yellow fever vaccine. Material: PBMCs, obtained 20 to 25 days after the first yellow fever vaccination. V is TRBV20-1 and J is TRBJ1-5; D remains unclear. CDR3 loop: CSARGGGYSNQPQHF. The CDR3, as DNA: TGCAGTGCTAGAGGGGGAGGTTATAGCAATCAGCCCCAGCATTTT.